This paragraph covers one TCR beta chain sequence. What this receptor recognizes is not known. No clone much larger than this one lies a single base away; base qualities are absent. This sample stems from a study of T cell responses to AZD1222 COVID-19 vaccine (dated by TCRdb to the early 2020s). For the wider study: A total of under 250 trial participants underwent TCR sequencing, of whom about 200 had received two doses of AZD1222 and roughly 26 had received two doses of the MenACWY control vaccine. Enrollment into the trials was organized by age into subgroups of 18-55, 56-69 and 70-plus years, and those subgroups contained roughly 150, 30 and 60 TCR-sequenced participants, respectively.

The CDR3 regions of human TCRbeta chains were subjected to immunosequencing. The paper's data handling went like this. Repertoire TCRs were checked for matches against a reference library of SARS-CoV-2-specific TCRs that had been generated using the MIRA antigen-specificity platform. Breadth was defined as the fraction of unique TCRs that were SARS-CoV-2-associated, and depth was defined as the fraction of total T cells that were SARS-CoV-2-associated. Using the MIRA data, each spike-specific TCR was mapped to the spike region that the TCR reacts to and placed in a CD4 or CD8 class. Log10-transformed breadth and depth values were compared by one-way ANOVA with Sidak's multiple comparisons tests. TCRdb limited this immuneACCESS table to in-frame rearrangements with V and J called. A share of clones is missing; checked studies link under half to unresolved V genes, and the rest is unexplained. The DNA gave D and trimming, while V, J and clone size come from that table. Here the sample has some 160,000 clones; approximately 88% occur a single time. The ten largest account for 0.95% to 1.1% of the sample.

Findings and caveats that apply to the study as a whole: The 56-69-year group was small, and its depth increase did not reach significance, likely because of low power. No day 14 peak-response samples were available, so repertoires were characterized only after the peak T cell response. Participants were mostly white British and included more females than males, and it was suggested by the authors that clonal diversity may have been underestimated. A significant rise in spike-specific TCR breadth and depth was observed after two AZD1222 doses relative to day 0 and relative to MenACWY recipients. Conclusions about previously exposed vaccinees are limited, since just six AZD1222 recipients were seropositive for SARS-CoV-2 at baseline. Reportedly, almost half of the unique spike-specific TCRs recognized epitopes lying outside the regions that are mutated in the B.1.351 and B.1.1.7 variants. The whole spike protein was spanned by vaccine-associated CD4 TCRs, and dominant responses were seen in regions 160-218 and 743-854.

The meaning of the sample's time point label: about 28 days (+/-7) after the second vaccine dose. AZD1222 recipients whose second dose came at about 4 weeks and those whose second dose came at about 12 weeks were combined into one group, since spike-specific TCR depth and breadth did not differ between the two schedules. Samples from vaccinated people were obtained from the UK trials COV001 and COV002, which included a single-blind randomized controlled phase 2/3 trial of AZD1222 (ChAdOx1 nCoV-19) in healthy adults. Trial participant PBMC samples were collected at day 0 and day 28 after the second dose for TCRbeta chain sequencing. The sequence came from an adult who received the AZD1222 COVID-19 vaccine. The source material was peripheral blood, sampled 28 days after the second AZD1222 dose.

The CDR3 in this case is CASSLGGVHATEAFF. The nucleotide sequence is TGCGCCAGCAGCTTGGGGGGCGTTCATGCCACTGAAGCTTTCTTT. The chain couples TRBV5-1 to TRBJ1-1, and perhaps TRBD1 as D gene, on 5 matching bases. Looking up the germline V gene yields CDR1 SGHRS and CDR2 YFSETQ. The CDR3 runs 15 residues from the cysteine to the phenylalanine. This entry keeps only the CDR3 DNA: 45 bases, framed from base 1. Deletion took 0 bases off V and 4 bases off J, with a span of 13 bases between the germline ends.